These 7 T cell receptor beta chains came from one sample sequenced in a study of blood T cell repertoires in COVID-19. The table came from immunoSEQ multiplex PCR; TCRdb's copy has only in-frame clones and leaves some out. The sample includes about 240,000 clones, roughly 80% of them seen just once. The sequencing sample was made of peripheral blood. The receptors were gathered from a woman older than 75 with acute or convalescent COVID-19.

This clone has a single count. This sequence joins TRBV7-6 and TRBJ2-3, with TRBD2 as a possible D gene (6 bases). The germline V and J ends were trimmed by 5 bases and 0 bases, with 18 bases remaining between them. The length of the CDR3 is 17 residues. Germline V gene lookup returns CDR1 SGHVS and CDR2 FNYEAQ. CDR3 amino acids: CASSPTGTYFSTDTQYF. In DNA form, the CDR3 reads TGTGCCAGCAGCCCAACCGGGACTTACTTTAGCACAGATACGCAGTATTTT.

The V call is TRBV4-2, the J call TRBJ2-3; D perhaps matches TRBD2 (5 bases). This CDR3 contains 21 residues. Germline V CDR1 and CDR2: LGHNA, YNFKEQ. Trimming took 2 bases from V and 6 from J, leaving 33 bases between them. The CDR3 bases are TGTGCCAGCAGCCAACGGACTCAACGTTTGGTAGGCGGTGGTGGTTTGGATACGCAGTATTTT. Encoded protein: CASSQRTQRLVGGGGLDTQYF.

This clone was recorded only once. This chain connects TRBV7-3 to TRBJ2-7, with D possibly being TRBD2 (6 bases). CDR3 length: 13 residues. Germline lookup yields CDR1 SGHTA and CDR2 FQGTGA. Trimming pared 5 bases from V and 4 bases from J, leaving 12 bases between. CDR3 region: CASSGARGYEQYF. CDR3 DNA sequence: TGTGCCAGCAGCGGAGCCCGGGGGTACGAGCAGTACTTC.

The chain links TRBV5-1 to TRBJ2-1; no clear D gene. The CDR3 runs 15 residues. The V and J ends lost 0 bases and 2 bases respectively, with 9 bases between them. Germline CDR1 reads SGHRS; CDR2 reads YFSETQ. In DNA, the CDR3 is TGCGCCAGCAGCTTGGACGGAGCCACCTACAATGAGCAGTTCTTC. Translating it yields CASSLDGATYNEQFF.

The gene calls are TRBV7-3 and TRBJ1-5; possible D gene TRBD1, 6 bases. CDR1 and CDR2 from the germline V gene are SGHTA and FQGTGA. V was shortened by 3 bases and J by 4 bases, with 16 bases between the two germline ends. The CDR3 runs 16 residues. The CDR3 DNA is TGTGCCAGCAGCTTCTGGGGAGGGGGAGGAAATCAGCCCCAGCATTTT. Protein product: CASSFWGGGGNQPQHF. The full variable domain, rest sourced from reference TRBV7-3 and TRBJ1-5, is GAGVSQTPSNKVTEKGKYVELRCDPISGHTALYWYRQSLGQGPEFLIYFQGTGAADDSGLPNDRFFAVRPEGSVSTLKIQRTERGDSAVYLCASSFWGGGGNQPQHFGDGTRLSIL.

V gene TRBV21-1 combines with J gene TRBJ1-2. TRBV21-1 is reported as a pseudogene. There are 18 residues in the CDR3. DNA for the CDR3: TGTGCCAGCAGCACACGGGTTAAGGAGGCCACCCGGAACTATGGCTACACCTTC. Translated: CASSTRVKEATRNYGYTF.

The chain employs TRBV7-3 and TRBJ1-2; tentative D call: TRBD1 (5 bases). Germline V lookup: CDR1 SGHTA, CDR2 FQGTGA. Trimming took 7 bases from V and 4 from J, leaving 13 bases between them. CDR3 length equals 13 residues. Here the CDR3 DNA reads TGTGCCAGCACCCTGGGGGAGGGCTATGGCTACACCTTC. It codes for CASTLGEGYGYTF.